One and the same sample provided the 26 T cell receptor beta chains below, sequenced in a study of shared clonotypes between healthy human individuals. TCRdb's copy holds only in-frame clones and misses some; the assay was immunoSEQ multiplex PCR. Among some 1.4 million clones listed, around 95% were seen once. The sample was naive CD4+ T cells sorted from blood. Subset meaning: CD45RA+ positively selected. The receptors stem from a man aged 25-45 years in good health.

V and J are TRBV5-6 and TRBJ2-3; D not certain. Germline V gives CDR1 SGHDT, CDR2 YYEEEE. The CDR3 sequence is 16 residues long. The V gene lost 2 bases and the J gene lost 2 bases, with 15 bases spanning the gap. As DNA, the CDR3 is TGTGCCAGCAGCTTTCCCCTCAGTACCGACACAGATACGCAGTATTTT. It is translated as CASSFPLSTDTDTQYF.

The chain combines TRBV11-2 with TRBJ2-5; the match to TRBD1 covers 7 bases. The CDR3 spans 16 residues. From germline, CDR1 is SGHAT and CDR2 FQNNGV. Unmatched junction bases numbered 9, after V lost 4 bases and J lost 1 base. The chain's CDR3 is CASSSFTGTAQETQYF. The DNA for the CDR3 is TGTGCCAGCAGCTCATTTACCGGGACAGCCCAAGAGACCCAGTACTTC.

The chain recombines TRBV5-6 with TRBJ2-3; D gene uncertain. CDR1 and CDR2 (germline): SGHDT, YYEEEE. V was cut by 0 bases and J by 5 bases, with 7 bases left in between. The CDR3 is 13 residues long. The CDR3 spells CASSLVKKDTQYF. The CDR3 coding sequence is TGTGCCAGCAGCTTGGTCAAAAAAGATACGCAGTATTTT.

The count of this clone is one. This chain connects TRBV11-3 to TRBJ2-3; D not resolved. The CDR3 sequence is 17 residues long. Trimming took off 3 bases at V and 5 bases at J, with 21 bases between the two ends. Germline V gene data show CDR1 as SGHNT and CDR2 as YENEEA. CDR3 amino acids: CASSLHGWALIEDTQYF. The CDR3, as DNA: TGTGCCAGCAGCTTGCATGGGTGGGCTTTGATTGAAGATACGCAGTATTTT.

V is TRBV6-1 and J is TRBJ2-7, with no clear D. This CDR3 is built from 13 residues. In germline, CDR1 is MNHNS, CDR2 SASEGT. Trimming took 2 bases from V and 2 from J, leaving 7 bases between them. In nucleotides, the CDR3 is TGTGCCAGCAGTGAACTACCTCCCTACGAGCAGTACTTC. It specifies CASSELPPYEQYF.

The rearrangement uses TRBV2 and TRBJ2-3; D is ambiguous. CDR1 and CDR2 from the germline V gene are SNHLY and FYNNEI. The V end lost 9 bases, the J end lost 4 bases, and 11 bases lay between the germline ends. This CDR3 comprises 12 residues. CDR3 coding DNA: TGTGCCAGTCTACGTGACGCAGATACGCAGTATTTT. Its protein product is CASLRDADTQYF.

V usage is TRBV7-8 and J usage is TRBJ1-3; 9 nucleotides agree with TRBD1. The CDR3 runs 16 residues. V trimming: 4 bases; J trimming: 4 bases; junction bases outside the gene matches: 8. Germline loops: CDR1 SGHVS, CDR2 FQNEAQ. CDR3 bases: TGTGCCAGCAGCTCCGCTACAGGGGGCCAAGGAAACACCATATATTTT. It specifies CASSSATGGQGNTIYF.

Notes on this clone: The same CDR3 arises from other DNA sequences in this sample as well. The chain uses TRBV5-1 and TRBJ2-3; D is ambiguous. With 4 bases removed from V and 0 bases from J, the gap between germline ends came to 12 bases. Per the germline V gene, CDR1 is SGHRS and CDR2 is YFSETQ. This CDR3 is built from 15 residues. The CDR3 DNA follows: TGCGCCAGCAGCCTATTGCCGGATAGCACAGATACGCAGTATTTT. Protein: CASSLLPDSTDTQYF.

With respect to this clone: Other DNA variants within this sample encode the same CDR3. This chain connects TRBV2 to TRBJ1-1; tentatively, D is TRBD1 (6 bases). The CDR3 spans 13 residues. Germline lookup yields CDR1 SNHLY and CDR2 FYNNEI. V dropped 6 bases and J dropped 5 bases, with 13 bases sitting between them. Here the CDR3 DNA reads TGTGCCAGCAGCCAACAGGGAGGGACTGAAGCTTTCTTT. It is translated as CASSQQGGTEAFF. Supplemented by reference TRBV2 and TRBJ1-1, the full variable domain reads EPEVTQTPSHQVTQMGQEVILRCVPISNHLYFYWYRQILGQKVEFLVSFYNNEISEKSEIFDDQFSVERPDGSNFTLKIRSTKLEDSAMYFCASSQQGGTEAFFGQGTRLTVV.

The V call is TRBV18, the J call TRBJ2-5, with D maybe TRBD2 (5 bases). Germline V CDR1 and CDR2: KGHSH, LQKENI. This CDR3 is built from 16 residues. V lost 6 bases and J 4 bases, leaving 21 bases between the germline ends. The CDR3 DNA reads as TGTGCCAGCTCTTTCTCCGGGGTAACGAGACCAGAGACCCAGTACTTC. Translating gives CASSFSGVTRPETQYF.

The rearrangement joins TRBV6-1 to TRBJ2-7, with TRBD2 matching over 12 bases. The germline V gene has CDR1 MNHNS and CDR2 SASEGT. This CDR3 comprises 14 residues. After removal of 11 bases from V and 7 bases from J, the junction contained 12 bases not matched to a gene. CDR3 protein: CALKGLAGPGEQYF. The CDR3 bases are TGTGCCTTAAAAGGACTAGCGGGACCTGGGGAGCAGTACTTC.

The chain is built from TRBV14 and TRBJ2-2; D gene uncertain. V was clipped by 1 base and J by 0 bases, with 6 bases between them. CDR1 and CDR2 from the germline V gene are SGHDN and FVKESK. This CDR3 contains 15 residues. The CDR3 DNA is TGTGCCAGCAGCCAAGTAACAGCGAACACCGGGGAGCTGTTTTTT. Translated, it gives CASSQVTANTGELFF.

V and J are TRBV5-1 and TRBJ1-1; D unresolved. Trimming removed 4 bases from V and 8 bases from J, with 15 bases in between. Germline V gene data show CDR1 as SGHRS and CDR2 as YFSETQ. The length of the CDR3 is 13 residues. CDR3 residues: CASSITTNREAFF. For the CDR3, the DNA is TGCGCCAGCAGCATTACTACGAATCGGGAAGCTTTCTTT.

This clone was found once. The V call is TRBV7-9, the J call TRBJ2-3; D gene ambiguous. The CDR3 runs 13 residues. The germline gives CDR1 SEHNR, CDR2 FQNEAQ (reference sequence). The ends were cut back, 2 bases at V and 6 bases at J, with 9 bases in the middle. The CDR3, as DNA: TGTGCCAGCAGCTTAACTCTTTCCGATACGCAGTATTTT. Translated, it gives CASSLTLSDTQYF.

This chain connects TRBV7-9 to TRBJ2-1; D is uncertain. Germline loops: CDR1 SEHNR, CDR2 FQNEAQ (reference sequence). Trimming stripped 1 base from V and 6 bases from J, with 4 bases between. The CDR3 is made up of 12 amino acids. The chain's CDR3 is CASSLGLNEQFF. CDR3 nucleotides: TGTGCCAGCAGCTTAGGACTCAATGAGCAGTTCTTC.

The V call is TRBV25-1, the J call TRBJ2-3; D is perhaps TRBD1 or TRBD2 (7 bases each). The germline CDR1 and CDR2 sequences are MGHDK and SYGVNS. This CDR3 contains 15 residues. V shed 1 base and J shed 6 bases, with 14 bases lying between them. CDR3 coding DNA: TGTGCCAGCAGTGAATTCAGGGGGAGGGGGGATACGCAGTATTTT. It is translated as CASSEFRGRGDTQYF.

Remarks on this clone: A junction boundary mismatches the germline segment, possibly from a read error. Other DNA variants within this sample encode the same CDR3. The chain employs TRBV29-1 and TRBJ2-5; D remains unclear. This CDR3 is 13 amino acids long. Germline values: CDR1 SQVTM, CDR2 ANQGSEA. CDR3 sequence reads: CSVEKGDEETQYF. The CDR3 DNA is TGCAGTGTTGAGAAGGGTGACGAAGAGACCCAGTACTTC.

The V and J genes are TRBV10-3 and TRBJ1-2; the D gene is possibly TRBD1 (5 bases). The CDR3 has 15 residues. From germline, CDR1 is ENHRY and CDR2 SYGVKD. Trimming stripped 2 bases from V and 0 bases from J, with 10 bases between. CDR3 coding DNA: TGTGCCATCAGTGAGGGGGCAGCCTCTAACTATGGCTACACCTTC. Translated: CAISEGAASNYGYTF.

V gene TRBV11-2 combines with J gene TRBJ2-6; possibly TRBD2 for D (6 bases). Germline CDR1 SGHAT, CDR2 FQNNGV. V was clipped by 3 bases and J by 0 bases, with 18 bases between them. CDR3 length: 19 amino acids. The CDR3 nucleotides are TGTGCCAGCAGCTTTGAGGGAGGCTGGGGGTCCTCTGGGGCCAACGTCCTGACTTTC. Amino acid sequence: CASSFEGGWGSSGANVLTF.

The chain joins TRBV7-8 to TRBJ2-3, with 8 bases lining up with TRBD2. The V and J ends lost 2 bases and 5 bases, in that order; junction bases with no gene match: 9. From germline, CDR1 is SGHVS and CDR2 FQNEAQ. This CDR3 has 16 residues. The CDR3 loop is CASSLSGGIRGDTQYF. The CDR3 DNA follows: TGTGCCAGCAGCTTAAGCGGGGGCATAAGAGGAGATACGCAGTATTTT.

The chain links TRBV5-5 to TRBJ2-7, with D possibly matching TRBD1 (6 bases). The CDR3 sequence is 15 residues long. Germline loops: CDR1 SGHKS, CDR2 YYEKEE (reference sequence). V was shortened by 1 base and J by 2 bases, with 13 bases between the two germline ends. The CDR3 region has the DNA TGTGCCAGCAGCTTGTTAGACAGGAACACCTACGAGCAGTACTTC. The encoded protein is CASSLLDRNTYEQYF. Variable domain in full (rest from reference TRBV5-5 and TRBJ2-7): DAGVTQSPTHLIKTRGQQVTLRCSPISGHKSVSWYQQVLGQGPQFIFQYYEKEERGRGNFPDRFSARQFPNYSSELNVNALLLGDSALYLCASSLLDRNTYEQYFGPGTRLTVT.

The chain employs TRBV5-1 and TRBJ2-1; 11 nucleotides align to TRBD2. This CDR3 comprises 17 residues. Germline V gene lookup returns CDR1 SGHRS and CDR2 YFSETQ. V gave up 4 bases and J gave up 5 bases; unmatched junction bases: 11. The CDR3 DNA reads as TGCGCCAGCAGCGTGACTAGCGGGGCCGCGCAAAACAATGAGCAGTTCTTC. It specifies CASSVTSGAAQNNEQFF.

The V call is TRBV30, the J call TRBJ1-4; maybe TRBD1 (5 bases). The CDR3 extends over 13 amino acids. V lost 0 bases to trimming and J lost 10 bases, with 12 bases between them. The V gene's germline CDR1 is GTSNPN and CDR2 SVGIG (reference sequence). CDR3 sequence (DNA): TGTGCCTGGAGTGTCCGGGGGAAGGCAAAACTGTTTTTT. Its protein product is CAWSVRGKAKLFF.

The chain recombines TRBV7-9 with TRBJ2-5; TRBD2 agrees at 9 bases. There are 17 residues in the CDR3. The germline CDR1 and CDR2 sequences are SEHNR and FQNEAQ (reference sequence). V trimming: 5 bases; J trimming: 2 bases; junction bases outside the gene matches: 12. CDR3 region: CASSPGPGLASQETQYF. The CDR3 nucleotides read TGTGCCAGCAGCCCCGGACCCGGACTAGCGTCTCAAGAGACCCAGTACTTC. The full variable domain, completed using reference TRBV7-9 and TRBJ2-5, is DTGVSQNPRHKITKRGQNVTFRCDPISEHNRLYWYRQTLGQGPEFLTYFQNEAQLEKSRLLSDRFSAERPKGSFSTLEIQRTEQGDSAMYLCASSPGPGLASQETQYFGPGTRLLVL.

J is TRBJ2-5 and V is TRBV5-1, with unresolved D. The germline V and J ends were trimmed by 2 bases and 2 bases, with 7 bases remaining between them. CDR1 and CDR2 (germline): SGHRS, YFSETQ. CDR3 size: 13 residues. CDR3 nucleotides: TGCGCCAGCAGCTTTAAGATTCAAGAGACCCAGTACTTC. Encoded protein: CASSFKIQETQYF.

The rearrangement links TRBV10-3 to TRBJ1-2; 9 nucleotides align to TRBD1. Germline lookup yields CDR1 ENHRY and CDR2 SYGVKD. J lost 6 bases, V lost 6 bases, and 8 bases had no gene match. The CDR3 length is 14 residues. In DNA form, the CDR3 reads TGTGCCATCAGCTATTCCGGGACAGGGAATGGCTACACCTTC. It specifies CAISYSGTGNGYTF.